This TCR beta chain was sequenced in a study of blood T cell repertoires in COVID-19. Looking at the study overall: Samples came from the United States, Italy and Spain, spanning acute and convalescent COVID-19.

Cohorts were determined from participant-reported clinical history. Trimming removed 0 bases from V and 8 bases from J, with 9 bases in between. CDR1 is SGHNT and CDR2 is YYREEE in the germline V gene (reference sequence). This CDR3 spans 13 amino acids. The method was immunoSEQ multiplex PCR; TCRdb's version includes in-frame clones alone and lacks a portion of them. The sample has around 280,000 clones; roughly 85% are singletons. Input material: PBMCs or T cells enriched from blood (not recorded which). The V call is TRBV5-4, the J call TRBJ2-1; TRBD2 is a possible D gene (6 bases). The receptor was isolated from a woman between 35 and 50 years old who had recovered from COVID-19. CDR3 amino acids: CASSLVGGYEQFF. CDR3 DNA sequence: TGTGCCAGCAGCTTGGTTGGGGGGTATGAGCAGTTCTTC.